This TCR beta chain came from a study of T cells after posttransplantation cyclophosphamide. Whole-study results and caveats: TRB clonality was highly associated with recipient CMV seropositivity and reactivation. Tissue-infiltrating T cells from skin or gut overlapped little with blood T cells. Later blood repertoires were often dominated by clones from the donor CD8+ memory compartment.

This clone was seen many times. The antigen is undetermined. Profiled with immunoSEQ multiplex PCR; TCRdb holds only in-frame clones, not every one. This repertoire holds some 40,000 clones, and none appear only once. V lost 3 bases and J lost 1, with 12 bases in between. The CDR3 is 15 residues long. Per germline, CDR1 LGHNT and CDR2 FRNRAP. Sequencing input: PBMCs. The chain carries TRBV12-5 and TRBJ1-1, with D uncertain. The TCR sequence derives from a man aged 35 to 55 in good health, CMV-negative, and a related stem cell transplant donor. The CDR3 DNA reads TGTGCTAGTGGTTTTCCCGAAAACAAGAACACTGAAGCTTTCTTT. Amino acids: CASGFPENKNTEAFF.